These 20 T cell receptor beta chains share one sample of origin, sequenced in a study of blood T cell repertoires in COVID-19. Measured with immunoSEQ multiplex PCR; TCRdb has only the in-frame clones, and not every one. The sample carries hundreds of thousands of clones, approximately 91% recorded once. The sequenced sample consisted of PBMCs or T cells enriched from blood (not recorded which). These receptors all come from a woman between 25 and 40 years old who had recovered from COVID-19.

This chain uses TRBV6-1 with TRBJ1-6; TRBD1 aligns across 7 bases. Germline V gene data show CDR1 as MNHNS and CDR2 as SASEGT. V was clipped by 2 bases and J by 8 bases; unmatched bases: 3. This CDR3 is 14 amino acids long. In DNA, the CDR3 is TGTGCCAGCAGTGAATACAGGGGAGATTCACCCCTCCACTTT. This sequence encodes CASSEYRGDSPLHF.

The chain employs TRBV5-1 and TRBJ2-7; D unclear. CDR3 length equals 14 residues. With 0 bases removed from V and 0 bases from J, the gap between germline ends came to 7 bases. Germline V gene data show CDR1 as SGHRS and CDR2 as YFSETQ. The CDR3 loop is CASSLGRSSYEQYF. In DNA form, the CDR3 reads TGCGCCAGCAGCTTGGGTAGGAGCTCCTACGAGCAGTACTTC.

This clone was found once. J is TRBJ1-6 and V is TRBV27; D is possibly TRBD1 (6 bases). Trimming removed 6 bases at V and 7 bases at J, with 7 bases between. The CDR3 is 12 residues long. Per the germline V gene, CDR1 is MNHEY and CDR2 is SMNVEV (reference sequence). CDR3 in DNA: TGTGCCAGCAGCACAGGGAATTCACCCCTCCACTTT. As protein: CASSTGNSPLHF.

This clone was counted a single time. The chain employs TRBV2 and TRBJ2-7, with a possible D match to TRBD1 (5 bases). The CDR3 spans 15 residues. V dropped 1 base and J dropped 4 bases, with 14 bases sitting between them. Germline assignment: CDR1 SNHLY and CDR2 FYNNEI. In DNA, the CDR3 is TGTGCCAGCAGTGAAGGGGGCCTTTCGACTTACGAGCAGTACTTC. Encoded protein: CASSEGGLSTYEQYF.

DNA for the CDR3: TGTGCCACCAGTGATACCGGGGTGACAGGGGAAGTGGCCAACGTCCTGACTTTC. This gives the protein CATSDTGVTGEVANVLTF. V usage is TRBV24-1 and J usage is TRBJ2-6, with TRBD1 identical over 8 bases. CDR1 and CDR2 (germline): KGHDR, SFDVKD. CDR3 length equals 18 residues. With V trimmed by 3 bases and J by 6 bases, 12 bases remained unmatched.

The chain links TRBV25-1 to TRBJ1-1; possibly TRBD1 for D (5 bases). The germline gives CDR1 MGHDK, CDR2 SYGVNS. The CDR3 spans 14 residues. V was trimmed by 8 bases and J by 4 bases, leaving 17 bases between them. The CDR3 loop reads CASADWGGSTEAFF. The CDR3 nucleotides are TGTGCCAGCGCCGACTGGGGCGGGAGCACTGAAGCTTTCTTT.

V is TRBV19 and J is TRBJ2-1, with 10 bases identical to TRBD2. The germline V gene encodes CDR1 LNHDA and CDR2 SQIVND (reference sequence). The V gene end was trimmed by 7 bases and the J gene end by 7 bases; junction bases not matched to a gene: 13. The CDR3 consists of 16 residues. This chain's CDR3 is CASTIAGGGIRNEQFF. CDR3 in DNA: TGTGCCAGTACCATAGCGGGGGGCGGGATTCGGAATGAGCAGTTCTTC.

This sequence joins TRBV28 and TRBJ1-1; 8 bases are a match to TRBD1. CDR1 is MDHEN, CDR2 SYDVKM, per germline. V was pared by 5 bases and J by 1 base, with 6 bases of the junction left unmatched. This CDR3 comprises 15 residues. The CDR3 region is CASSPQGGANTEAFF. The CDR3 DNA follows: TGTGCCAGCAGTCCACAGGGGGGCGCGAACACTGAAGCTTTCTTT.

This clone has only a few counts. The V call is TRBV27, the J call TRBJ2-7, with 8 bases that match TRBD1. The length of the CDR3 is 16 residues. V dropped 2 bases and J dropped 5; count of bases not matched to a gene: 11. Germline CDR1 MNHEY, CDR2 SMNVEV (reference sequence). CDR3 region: CASSLSPGTGEDEQYF. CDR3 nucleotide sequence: TGTGCCAGCAGTTTAAGTCCAGGGACAGGTGAAGACGAGCAGTACTTC.

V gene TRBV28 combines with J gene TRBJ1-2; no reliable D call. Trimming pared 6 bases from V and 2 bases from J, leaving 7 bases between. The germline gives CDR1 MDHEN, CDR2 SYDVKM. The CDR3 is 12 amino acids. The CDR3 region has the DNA TGTGCCAGCAGGAAGCAAAACTATGGCTACACCTTC. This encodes CASRKQNYGYTF.

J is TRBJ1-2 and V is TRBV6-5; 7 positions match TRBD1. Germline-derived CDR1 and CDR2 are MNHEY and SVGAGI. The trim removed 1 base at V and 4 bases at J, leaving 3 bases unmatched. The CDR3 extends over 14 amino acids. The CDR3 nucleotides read TGTGCCAGCAGTTACTACCGGGACAGCTATGGCTACACCTTC. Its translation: CASSYYRDSYGYTF.

This CDR3 is CASSSSGPNSYEQYF. As DNA, the CDR3 is TGTGCCAGCAGTTCAAGTGGCCCCAACTCCTACGAGCAGTACTTC. The chain links TRBV27 to TRBJ2-7; D is unclear. Germline V gene lookup returns CDR1 MNHEY and CDR2 SMNVEV (reference sequence). CDR3 length: 15 residues. V lost 4 bases and J lost 0, with 13 bases in between.

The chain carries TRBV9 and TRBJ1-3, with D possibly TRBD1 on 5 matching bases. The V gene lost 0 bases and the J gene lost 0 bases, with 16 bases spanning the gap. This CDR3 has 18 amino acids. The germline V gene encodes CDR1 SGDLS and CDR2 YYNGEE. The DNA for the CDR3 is TGTGCCAGCAGCGTAGCAGGTCTTACAGGCACCTCTGGAAACACCATATATTTT. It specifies CASSVAGLTGTSGNTIYF.

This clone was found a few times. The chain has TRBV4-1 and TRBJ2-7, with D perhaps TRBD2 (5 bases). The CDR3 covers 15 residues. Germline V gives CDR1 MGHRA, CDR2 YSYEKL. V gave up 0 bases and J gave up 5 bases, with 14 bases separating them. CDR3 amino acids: CASSQELRVVHEQYF. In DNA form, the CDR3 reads TGCGCCAGCAGCCAAGAGTTGAGGGTGGTCCACGAGCAGTACTTC.

CDR3 sequence (DNA): TGTGCCAGCAGTACGCCAGGGGGCTACGAGCAGTACTTC. Its protein is CASSTPGGYEQYF. This chain links TRBV27 with TRBJ2-7; 7 bases agree with TRBD1. This CDR3 is built from 13 residues. J gave up 3 bases and V 5 bases, and 4 bases lay outside the gene matches. Germline loops: CDR1 MNHEY, CDR2 SMNVEV (reference sequence).

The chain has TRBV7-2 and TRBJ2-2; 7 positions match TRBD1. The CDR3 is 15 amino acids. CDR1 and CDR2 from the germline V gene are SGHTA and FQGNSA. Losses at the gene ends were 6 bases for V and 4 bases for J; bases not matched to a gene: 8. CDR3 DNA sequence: TGTGCCAGCAGATTACAGGGGTTGAGCACCGGGGAGCTGTTTTTT. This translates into CASRLQGLSTGELFF.

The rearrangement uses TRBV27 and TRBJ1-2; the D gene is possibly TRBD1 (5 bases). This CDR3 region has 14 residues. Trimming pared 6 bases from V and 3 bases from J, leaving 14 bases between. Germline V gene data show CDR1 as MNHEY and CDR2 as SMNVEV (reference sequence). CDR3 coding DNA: TGTGCCAGCAGGCTCTCGAGGGACTACTATGGCTACACCTTC. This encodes CASRLSRDYYGYTF.

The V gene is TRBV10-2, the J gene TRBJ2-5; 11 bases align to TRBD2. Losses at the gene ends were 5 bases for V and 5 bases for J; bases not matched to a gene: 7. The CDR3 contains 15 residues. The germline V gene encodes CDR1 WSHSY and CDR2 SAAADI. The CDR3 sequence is CASSLAGGLLETQYF. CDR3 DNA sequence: TGCGCCAGCAGTTTAGCGGGGGGGCTGTTGGAGACCCAGTACTTC.

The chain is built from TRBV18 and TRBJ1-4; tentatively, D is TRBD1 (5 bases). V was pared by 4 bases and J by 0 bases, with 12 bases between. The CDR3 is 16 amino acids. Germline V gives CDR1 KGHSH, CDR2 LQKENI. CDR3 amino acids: CASSLWTPTTNEKLFF. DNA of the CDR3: TGTGCCAGCTCACTATGGACACCAACAACTAATGAAAAACTGTTTTTT.

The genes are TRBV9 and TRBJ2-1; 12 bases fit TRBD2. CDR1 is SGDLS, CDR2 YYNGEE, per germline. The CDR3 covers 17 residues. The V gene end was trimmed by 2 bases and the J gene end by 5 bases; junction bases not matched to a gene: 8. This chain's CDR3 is CASSVHTSGGTNNEQFF. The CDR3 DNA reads TGTGCCAGCAGCGTCCACACTAGCGGGGGGACTAACAATGAGCAGTTCTTC.